Listed below are T cell receptor beta chains from one sample, sequenced in a study of follicular helper T cells after annual influenza vaccination. The table came from immunoSEQ multiplex PCR; TCRdb's copy has only in-frame clones and leaves some out. The sample yields approximately 8,700 clones, nearly 85% seen once. The specimen comprised CXCR5+ CD38- circulating T follicular helper cells from blood, sampled 7 days after influenza vaccination. Receptor source: an adult who received the influenza vaccine. The CDR3 runs from the conserved cysteine through the conserved F or W. A D gene is named only where the DNA matches it firmly. Clone size is shown for a subset of rows, as once, few, many or a class of expanded clone.

size | J | D | V | DNA | CDR3
- | TRBJ2-1 | - | TRBV29-1 | TGCAGCGTTGACTCCGGGGGTGAGCAGTTCTTC | CSVDSGGEQFF
- | TRBJ1-2 | - | TRBV4-1 | TGCGCCAGCAGCTCAGGAGCAGGAGTGGTCTATGGCTACACCTTC | CASSSGAGVVYGYTF
- | TRBJ2-4 | - | TRBV5-5 | TGTGCCAGCACCTCGGGGGCGCGAGCCAAAAACATTCAGTACTTC | CASTSGARAKNIQYF
- | TRBJ1-2 | TRBD1 | TRBV5-1 | TGCGCCAGCAGCACAAAAGGGGGCGGCTATGGCTACACCTTC | CASSTKGGGYGYTF
- | TRBJ2-4 | - | TRBV30 | TGTGCCTGGTCAGGCGTAGCCAAAAACATTCAGTACTTC | CAWSGVAKNIQYF
- | TRBJ2-1 | TRBD2 | TRBV6-1 | TGTGCCAGCAGTCGCGGGAGGGCCCTCGATGAGCAGTTCTTC | CASSRGRALDEQFF
- | TRBJ1-2 | TRBD1 | TRBV6-6 | TGTGCCAGCAGACTCCGGGACAGCGCCTTTTATGGCTACACCTTC | CASRLRDSAFYGYTF
- | TRBJ2-4 | TRBD2 | TRBV19 | TGTGCCAGTAGTATAGAAAGCGGGAAGGCCAAAAACATTCAGTACTTC | CASSIESGKAKNIQYF
- | TRBJ1-2 | - | TRBV28 | TGTGCCAGCAGTTCCGAGACAGATTATGGCTACACCTTC | CASSSETDYGYTF
- | TRBJ2-5 | - | TRBV13 | TGTGCCAGCAGCTTAGACAGGGTCGAGACCCAGTACTTC | CASSLDRVETQYF
- | TRBJ1-2 | TRBD1 | TRBV28 | TGTGCCAGCACCCCAGACAGGGTGGCCTACACCTTC | CASTPDRVAYTF
- | TRBJ2-2 | - | TRBV19 | TGTGCCAGTAGTATGGGCACCGGGGAGCTGTTTTTT | CASSMGTGELFF
- | TRBJ1-2 | TRBD1 | TRBV19 | TGTGCCAGTAGTGTGTTGGCACGCTCGGGACAGAGAAACTATGGCTACACCTTC | CASSVLARSGQRNYGYTF
- | TRBJ2-5 | TRBD1 | TRBV29-1 | TGCAGCGTGGGGACAGGGGGCGGAGAGACCCAGTACTTC | CSVGTGGGETQYF
- | TRBJ1-5 | TRBD1 | TRBV6-5 | TGTGCCAGCAGACCCGACAGGGAGGGCAATCAGCCCCAGCATTTT | CASRPDREGNQPQHF
- | TRBJ2-7 | - | TRBV5-6 | TGTGCCAGCAGCTTGGGGCTGTTCTCCTACGAGCAGTACTTC | CASSLGLFSYEQYF
- | TRBJ1-1 | TRBD1 | TRBV5-5 | TGTGCCAGCAGCTTAGAAAGGACAGGGGTAGGGGAAGCTTTCTTT | CASSLERTGVGEAFF
- | TRBJ1-3 | - | TRBV18 | TGTGCCAGCTCACCGATGGGGGACTCTGGAAACACCATATATTTT | CASSPMGDSGNTIYF
- | TRBJ2-5 | TRBD1 | TRBV28 | TGTGCCAGCAGGGCGATACAGGGGGCGAAGACCCAGTACTTC | CASRAIQGAKTQYF
few | TRBJ1-5 | - | TRBV19 | TGTGCCAGTAGGGTACAGGGCAGGAGCAATCAGCCCCAGCATTTT | CASRVQGRSNQPQHF
- | TRBJ2-1 | - | TRBV11-2 | TGTGCCAGCAGCAAACAGGGTATTGAGCAGTTCTTC | CASSKQGIEQFF
- | TRBJ2-3 | TRBD2 | TRBV29-1 | TGCAGCGTCGGACTAGCGGGGATTAGCACAGATACGCAGTATTTT | CSVGLAGISTDTQYF
- | TRBJ1-4 | TRBD1 | TRBV4-3 | TGCGCCAGCAGACCCGGGACAGGGGGAACTCTTGGGGAAAAACTGTTTTTT | CASRPGTGGTLGEKLFF
- | TRBJ2-3 | - | TRBV29-1 | TGCAGCGTCGTCCCGGGACAACGCACAGATACGCAGTATTTT | CSVVPGQRTDTQYF
- | TRBJ1-1 | - | TRBV6-1 | TGTGCCAGCAGCTGGGGGGTTGAAGCTTTCTTT | CASSWGVEAFF
few | TRBJ1-5 | - | TRBV19 | TGTGCCAGTAATGGCAGGGGAAATCAGCCCCAGCATTTT | CASNGRGNQPQHF
- | TRBJ1-6 | TRBD1 | TRBV13 | TGTGCCAGCAGCGCTTCCGGGACAGGGCAATCACCCCTCCACTTT | CASSASGTGQSPLHF
- | TRBJ2-6 | TRBD1 | TRBV9 | TGTGCCAGCAGCGCTACCCGAAGAGGGACAGACAACTCTGGGGCCAACGTCCTGACTTTC | CASSATRRGTDNSGANVLTF
- | TRBJ2-2 | TRBD2 | TRBV4-3 | TGCGCCAGCAGCCACCAACTAGCGGGAGTGGGCACCGGGGAGCTGTTTTTT | CASSHQLAGVGTGELFF
- | TRBJ2-7 | - | TRBV2 | TGTGCAGGTAACGGCGGGGATTTGTCCTACGAGCAGTACTTC | CAGNGGDLSYEQYF
- | TRBJ1-4 | - | TRBV5-1 | TGCGCCAGCAGCTTGGGGGGGCGTGGAGAAAAACTGTTTTTT | CASSLGGRGEKLFF
- | TRBJ1-3 | - | TRBV28 | TGTGCCAGCAGTCAGCCCGGACAGTTCTTCTCTGGAAACACCATATATTTT | CASSQPGQFFSGNTIYF
- | TRBJ2-6 | - | TRBV18 | TGTGCCAGCTCACCGGACTCTGGGGCCAACGTCCTGACTTTC | CASSPDSGANVLTF
- | TRBJ2-3 | TRBD2 | TRBV5-6 | TGTGCCAGCAGCTTAACTAGCGGGGCCACAGATACGCAGTATTTT | CASSLTSGATDTQYF
- | TRBJ1-1 | TRBD1 | TRBV6-1 | TGTGCCAATGGACAGGGGATACAGAACACTGAAGCTTTCTTT | CANGQGIQNTEAFF
- | TRBJ2-1 | TRBD2 | TRBV9 | TGTGCCAGCAGCGTGGAGACGGGACTAGCGAGACCCTACAATGAGCAGTTCTTC | CASSVETGLARPYNEQFF
- | TRBJ2-1 | TRBD1 | TRBV7-3 | TGTGCCAGCAGCCCGACAGGGTCGGATGAGCAGTTCTTC | CASSPTGSDEQFF
- | TRBJ2-5 | - | TRBV27 | TGTGCCAGCCACATCCGGGGGGCCCAAGAGACCCAGTACTTC | CASHIRGAQETQYF
- | TRBJ2-5 | - | TRBV9 | TGTGCCAGCAGCGTACAGGGGTCGACGGGTGAGACCCAGTACTTC | CASSVQGSTGETQYF
once | TRBJ2-5 | - | TRBV29-1 | TGCAGCGTCGCAAAAGGCACAACGGAGACCCAGTACTTC | CSVAKGTTETQYF